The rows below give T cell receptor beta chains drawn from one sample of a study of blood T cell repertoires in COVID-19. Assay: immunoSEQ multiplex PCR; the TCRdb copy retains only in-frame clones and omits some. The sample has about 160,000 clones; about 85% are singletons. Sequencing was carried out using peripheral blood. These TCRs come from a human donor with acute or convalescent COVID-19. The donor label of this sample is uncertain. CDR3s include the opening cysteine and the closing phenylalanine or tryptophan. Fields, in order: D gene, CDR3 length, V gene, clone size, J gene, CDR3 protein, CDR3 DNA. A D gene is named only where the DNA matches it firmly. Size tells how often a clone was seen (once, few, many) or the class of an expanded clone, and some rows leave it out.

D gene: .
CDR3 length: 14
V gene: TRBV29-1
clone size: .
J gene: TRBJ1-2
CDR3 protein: CSALLRDTEYGYTF
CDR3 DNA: TGCAGCGCTTTACTCCGGGACACTGAATATGGCTACACCTTC

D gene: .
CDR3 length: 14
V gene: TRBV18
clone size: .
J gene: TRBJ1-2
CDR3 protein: CASSPQDSFGGYTF
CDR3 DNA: TGTGCCAGCTCACCACAGGACAGCTTCGGAGGCTACACCTTC

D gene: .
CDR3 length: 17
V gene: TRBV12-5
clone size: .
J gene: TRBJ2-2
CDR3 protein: CASGLVREGSRTGELFF
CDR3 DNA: TGTGCTAGTGGTTTGGTACGCGAAGGCTCGAGGACCGGGGAGCTGTTTTTT

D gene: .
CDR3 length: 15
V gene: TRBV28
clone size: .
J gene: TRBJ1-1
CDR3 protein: CASSPGGNLNTEAFF
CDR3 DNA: TGTGCCAGCAGTCCGGGGGGCAATTTGAACACTGAAGCTTTCTTT

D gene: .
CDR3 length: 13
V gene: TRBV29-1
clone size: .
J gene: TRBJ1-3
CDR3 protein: CSVMGGSGNTIYF
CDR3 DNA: TGCAGCGTTATGGGGGGCTCTGGAAACACCATATATTTT

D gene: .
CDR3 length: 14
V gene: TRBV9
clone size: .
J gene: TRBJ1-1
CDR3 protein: CASSPRTLNTEAFF
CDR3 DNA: TGTGCCAGCAGCCCTAGAACCCTGAACACTGAAGCTTTCTTT

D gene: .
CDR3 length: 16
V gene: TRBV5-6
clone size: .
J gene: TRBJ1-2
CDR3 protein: CASSLVYSSATGGYTF
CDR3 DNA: TGTGCCAGCAGCTTGGTTTATTCCTCCGCGACTGGAGGCTACACCTTC

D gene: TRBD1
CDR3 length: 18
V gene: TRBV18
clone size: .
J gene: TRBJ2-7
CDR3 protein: CASSLGLTGTALTYEQYF
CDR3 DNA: TGTGCCAGCTCACTCGGGCTAACCGGGACAGCCCTCACCTACGAGCAGTACTTC

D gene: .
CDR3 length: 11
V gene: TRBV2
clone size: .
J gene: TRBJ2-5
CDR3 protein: CASSPLETQYF
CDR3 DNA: TGTGCCAGCAGTCCCTTAGAGACCCAGTACTTC

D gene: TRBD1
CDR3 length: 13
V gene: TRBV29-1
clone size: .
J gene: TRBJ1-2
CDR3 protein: CSDGQGENYGYTF
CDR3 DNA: TGCAGCGACGGACAGGGAGAAAACTATGGCTACACCTTC

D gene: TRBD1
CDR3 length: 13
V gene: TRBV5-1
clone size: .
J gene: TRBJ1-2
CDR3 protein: CASSRDSDYGYTF
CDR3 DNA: TGCGCCAGCAGCCGGGACAGCGACTATGGCTACACCTTC

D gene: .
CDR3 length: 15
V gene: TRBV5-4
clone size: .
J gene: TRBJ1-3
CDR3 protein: CASSPYRGNGNTIYF
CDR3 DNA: TGTGCCAGCAGCCCCTACCGAGGGAATGGAAACACCATATATTTT

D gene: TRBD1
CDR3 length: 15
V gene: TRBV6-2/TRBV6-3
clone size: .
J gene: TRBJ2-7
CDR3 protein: CASSYPGQGVWEQYF
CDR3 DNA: TGTGCCAGCAGTTACCCGGGACAGGGGGTATGGGAGCAGTACTTC

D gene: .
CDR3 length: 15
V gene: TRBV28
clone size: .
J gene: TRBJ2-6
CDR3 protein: CASSLVGGGANVLTF
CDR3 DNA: TGTGCCAGCAGTTTGGTAGGGGGTGGGGCCAACGTCCTGACTTTC

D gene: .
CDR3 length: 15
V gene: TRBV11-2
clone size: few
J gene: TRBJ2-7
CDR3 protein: CASSPQERVSYEQYF
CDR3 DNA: TGTGCCAGCAGCCCCCAAGAGCGGGTATCCTACGAGCAGTACTTC

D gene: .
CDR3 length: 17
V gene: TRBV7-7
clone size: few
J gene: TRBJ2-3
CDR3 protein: CASSLRAPPSSTDTQYF
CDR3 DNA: TGTGCCAGCAGCCTTCGCGCTCCCCCTTCTAGCACAGATACGCAGTATTTT

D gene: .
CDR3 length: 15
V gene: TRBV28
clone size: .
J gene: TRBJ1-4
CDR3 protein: CASGYQGQGNEKLFF
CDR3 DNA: TGTGCCAGCGGGTACCAGGGGCAGGGTAATGAAAAACTGTTTTTT

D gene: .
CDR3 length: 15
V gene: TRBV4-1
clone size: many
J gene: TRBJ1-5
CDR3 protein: CASSQATQGNQPQHF
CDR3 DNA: TGCGCCAGCAGCCAAGCGACCCAGGGGAATCAGCCCCAGCATTTT

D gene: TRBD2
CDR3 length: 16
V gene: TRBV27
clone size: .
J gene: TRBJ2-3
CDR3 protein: CASSPITTSVTDTQYF
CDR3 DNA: TGTGCCAGCAGCCCTATCACGACTAGCGTAACAGATACGCAGTATTTT

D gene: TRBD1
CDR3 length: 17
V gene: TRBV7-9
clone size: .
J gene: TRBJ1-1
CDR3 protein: CASSPPGTGTLNTEAFF
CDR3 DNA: TGTGCCAGCAGCCCCCCCGGGACAGGCACCTTGAACACTGAAGCTTTCTTT

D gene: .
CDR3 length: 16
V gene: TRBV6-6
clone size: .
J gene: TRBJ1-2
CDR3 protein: CASSYDPSQNDYGYTF
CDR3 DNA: TGTGCCAGCAGTTACGATCCCAGTCAGAATGACTATGGCTACACCTTC

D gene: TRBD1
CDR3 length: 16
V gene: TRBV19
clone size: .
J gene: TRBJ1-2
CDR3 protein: CASSIAGGRGNYGYTF
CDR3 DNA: TGTGCCAGTAGTATAGCAGGGGGCAGGGGGAACTATGGCTACACCTTC

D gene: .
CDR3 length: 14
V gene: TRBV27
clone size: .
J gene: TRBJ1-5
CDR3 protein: CATGSSGWGQPQHF
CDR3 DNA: TGTGCCACCGGATCCTCAGGGTGGGGTCAGCCCCAGCATTTT

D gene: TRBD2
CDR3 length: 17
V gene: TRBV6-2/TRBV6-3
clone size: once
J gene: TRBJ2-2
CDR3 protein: CASSYNSGGANTGELFF
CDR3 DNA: TGTGCCAGCAGTTACAACAGCGGGGGGGCAAACACCGGGGAGCTGTTTTTT

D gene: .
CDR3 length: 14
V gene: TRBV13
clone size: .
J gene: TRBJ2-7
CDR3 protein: CASSVKPRTYEQYF
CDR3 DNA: TGTGCCAGCAGCGTAAAGCCCCGAACTTACGAGCAGTACTTC